The rows below give T cell receptor beta chains drawn from one sample of a study of blood T cell repertoires in COVID-19. TCRdb keeps only in-frame clones here, not all; method: immunoSEQ multiplex PCR. The sample has 65,000 to 90,000 clones, approximately 90% seen once. Sequences were obtained from peripheral blood. These receptor sequences come from a human donor in a cohort sampled during active COVID-19. Both conserved end residues are trimmed from each CDR3. Fields, in order: V gene, D gene, J gene, CDR3 protein. D genes are given only for firm matches.

>TRBV14|.|TRBJ1-3
ASSQDFTFSGNTIY
>TRBV7-2|TRBD1|TRBJ2-7
ASSLGGDSAYEQY
>TRBV10-2|.|TRBJ1-1
ASSVINTEAF
>TRBV7-8|.|TRBJ1-1
ASSMRGIEAF
>TRBV6-6|.|TRBJ2-1
ASSYLREQYNEQF
>TRBV5-4|TRBD1|TRBJ2-2
ASRWGQGATGELF
>TRBV5-4|TRBD1|TRBJ1-2
ASSLEGRGRRGYT
>TRBV18|.|TRBJ1-1
ASSPFSREMNTEAF
>TRBV2|TRBD1|TRBJ1-6
ASKSGTVNSPLH
>TRBV4-3|.|TRBJ1-4
ASSQDSGGTNEKLF
>TRBV27|TRBD2|TRBJ2-2
ASRRTSGELF
>TRBV7-2|.|TRBJ2-5
ASSLVGAGEETQY
>TRBV2|.|TRBJ1-5
ASNPAGLNQPQH
>TRBV5-1|.|TRBJ2-6
ASSPAGVGVSGANVLT
>TRBV28|TRBD2|TRBJ2-1
ASSLRLAGGKQF
>TRBV4-1|.|TRBJ2-5
ASSQDSAGVQETQY
>TRBV9|.|TRBJ2-2
ASSVVGGQRYTGELF
>TRBV28|TRBD2|TRBJ2-7
ASSPGLAGGGEQY
>TRBV27|.|TRBJ2-7
ASSLQMEGPYEQY
>TRBV7-2|TRBD2|TRBJ2-3
ASSFSGGDTQY
>TRBV6-2/TRBV6-3|.|TRBJ1-1
ASSSSGAEAVNTEAF
>TRBV28|TRBD2|TRBJ2-2
ASSLIRLAGRRTGELF
>TRBV15|TRBD2|TRBJ2-3
ATSRDRAGGEDTQY
>TRBV6-1|.|TRBJ1-2
ASSEELTDHYYGYT
>TRBV20-1|.|TRBJ2-6
SASRTTRTGANVLT
>TRBV19|TRBD1|TRBJ1-5
ASSGEDRGWNQPQH
>TRBV3-1/TRBV3-2|.|TRBJ1-1
ASSQESAANTEAF
>TRBV19|TRBD1|TRBJ1-6
ASTRRGQGASPLH
>TRBV6-5|TRBD1|TRBJ1-1
ASRRGPNTEAF
>TRBV18|.|TRBJ1-1
ASSPQSVNTEAF
>TRBV6-5|TRBD2|TRBJ2-3
ASMRTSGGTDTQY
>TRBV7-9|.|TRBJ2-5
ASTEGSGRETQY
>TRBV18|.|TRBJ2-1
ASSPPLGANYNEQF
>TRBV5-1|.|TRBJ2-2
ASSLDRANTGELF
>TRBV11-2|TRBD2|TRBJ2-5
ASSPGLAGTQY
>TRBV7-2|.|TRBJ2-7
ASSLGGRASMWVYEQY